These T cell receptor beta chains were read from a single sample in a study of blood T cell repertoires in COVID-19. The data were produced by immunoSEQ multiplex PCR, yet TCRdb's version contains in-frame clones alone and is incomplete. The repertoire holds some 200,000 clones, with 80% as singletons. Sequenced material: PBMCs or T cells enriched from blood (not recorded which). The receptors were gathered from a middle-aged woman with acute COVID-19. The CDR3 runs from the conserved cysteine through the conserved F or W. The D gene is left open where the match is weak. Rows give clone size only sometimes, using once, few, many, or a class for an expanded clone.

cdr3_aa cdr3_nt d_call v_call cdr3_length clone_size j_call
CASSILSPTTGNTEAFF TGTGCCAGTAGTATCCTCTCACCAACGACAGGAAACACTGAAGCTTTCTTT - TRBV19 17 - TRBJ1-1
CASSIQLAGSTDTQYF TGTGCCAGTAGTATCCAACTAGCCGGTAGCACAGATACGCAGTATTTT - TRBV19 16 - TRBJ2-3
CASSYSLGGNYGYTF TGTGCCAGCAGTTATAGCCTTGGTGGTAACTATGGCTACACCTTC - TRBV6-5 15 few TRBJ1-2
CASSPRLYNEQFF TGTGCCAGCAGCCCTCGACTCTACAATGAGCAGTTCTTC - TRBV3-1/TRBV3-2 13 - TRBJ2-1
CASSLGQEETQYF TGCGCCAGCAGCTTGGGGCAGGAAGAGACCCAGTACTTC - TRBV5-1 13 - TRBJ2-5
CSVRTSGLQETQYF TGCAGCGTTCGGACTAGCGGTCTCCAAGAGACCCAGTACTTC TRBD2 TRBV29-1 14 - TRBJ2-5
CASSPSGTSSYNEQFF TGTGCCAGCAGCCCCAGCGGAACGAGCTCCTACAATGAGCAGTTCTTC - TRBV28 16 - TRBJ2-1
CAISVRGEREAFF TGTGCCATCAGTGTTAGGGGCGAGAGGGAAGCTTTCTTT - TRBV10-3 13 - TRBJ1-1
CASGLTGPNTEAFF TGTGCCAGCGGACTGACAGGGCCGAACACTGAAGCTTTCTTT TRBD1 TRBV6-5 14 - TRBJ1-1
CASSSLVGWSNQPQHF TGTGCCAGCAGTTCACTTGTGGGCTGGAGCAATCAGCCCCAGCATTTT - TRBV28 16 - TRBJ1-5
CASSFSKNTQYF TGTGCCAGCAGTTTCAGTAAGAATACGCAGTATTTT - TRBV28 12 once TRBJ2-3
CASSPRETQYF TGTGCCAGCAGCCCCCGAGAGACCCAGTACTTC - TRBV7-9 11 - TRBJ2-5
CASSLVPSGQVVREQYF TGCGCCAGCAGCTTGGTGCCCTCGGGACAAGTAGTACGGGAGCAGTACTTC - TRBV5-1 17 - TRBJ2-7
CASSQSAGGNQPQHF TGTGCCAGCAGCCAAAGTGCAGGGGGCAATCAGCCCCAGCATTTT - TRBV2 15 - TRBJ1-5
CAISTGTAQETQYF TGTGCCATCAGTACCGGGACAGCCCAAGAGACCCAGTACTTC TRBD1 TRBV10-3 14 - TRBJ2-5
CASSAPGLAERNTGELFF TGTGCCAGCAGCGCACCGGGACTAGCGGAACGGAACACCGGGGAGCTGTTTTTT TRBD2 TRBV9 18 - TRBJ2-2
CASSPGTNSWREQYF TGTGCCAGCAGCCCCGGGACTAACTCGTGGAGAGAGCAGTACTTC TRBD2 TRBV11-1 15 - TRBJ2-7
CASSPRPEAGELFF TGTGCCAGCTCACCACGCCCGGAGGCCGGGGAGCTGTTTTTT - TRBV18 14 few TRBJ2-2
CASSLVAQNQPQHF TGTGCCAGCAGCTTAGTGGCCCAAAATCAGCCCCAGCATTTT - TRBV7-2 14 - TRBJ1-5
CASSLAGAQVYNEQFF TGTGCCAGCAGCTTAGCGGGGGCACAGGTCTACAATGAGCAGTTCTTC - TRBV7-8 16 - TRBJ2-1
CASSLFTSGGGIGAADTQYF TGTGCCAGCAGCTTATTCACTAGCGGGGGAGGAATTGGCGCAGCAGATACGCAGTATTTT TRBD2 TRBV11-3 20 - TRBJ2-3
CASSLWSGAGNTIYF TGCGCCAGCAGCCTGTGGTCGGGGGCTGGAAACACCATATATTTT - TRBV4-3 15 once TRBJ1-3
CASSKLAGVYEQYF TGTGCCAGTAGTAAACTAGCGGGAGTGTACGAGCAGTACTTC TRBD2 TRBV19 14 once TRBJ2-7
CASSSKTGGGTDTQYF TGCGCCAGCAGCTCAAAGACAGGGGGCGGCACAGATACGCAGTATTTT TRBD1 TRBV5-1 16 - TRBJ2-3
CASSLAGLAGSMQYF TGTGCCAGCAGCTTGGCCGGACTAGCGGGATCCATGCAGTACTTC TRBD2 TRBV5-6 15 - TRBJ2-7
CASSLSSGTSGNTQYF TGTGCCAGCAGTTTAAGTAGCGGGACTAGCGGTAATACGCAGTATTTT TRBD2 TRBV28 16 - TRBJ2-3
CASSYFLGAFSYEQYF TGTGCCAGCAGTTACTTTCTGGGGGCTTTCTCCTACGAGCAGTACTTC - TRBV6-2/TRBV6-3 16 - TRBJ2-7
CASSYSSVEQYF TGTGCCAGCAGTTACTCCTCGGTCGAGCAGTACTTC - TRBV6-6 12 few TRBJ2-7